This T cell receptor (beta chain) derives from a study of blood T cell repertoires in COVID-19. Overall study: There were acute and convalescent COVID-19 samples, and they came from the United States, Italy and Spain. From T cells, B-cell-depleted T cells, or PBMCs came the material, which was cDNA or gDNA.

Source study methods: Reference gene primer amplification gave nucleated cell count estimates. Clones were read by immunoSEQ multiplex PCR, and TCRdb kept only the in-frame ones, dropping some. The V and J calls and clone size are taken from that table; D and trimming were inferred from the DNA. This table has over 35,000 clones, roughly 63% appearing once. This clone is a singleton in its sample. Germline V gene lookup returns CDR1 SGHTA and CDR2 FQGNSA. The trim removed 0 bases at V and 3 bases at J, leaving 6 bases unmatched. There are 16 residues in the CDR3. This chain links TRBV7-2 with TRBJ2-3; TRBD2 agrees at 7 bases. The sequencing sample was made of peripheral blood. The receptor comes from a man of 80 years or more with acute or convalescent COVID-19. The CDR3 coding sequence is TGTGCCAGCAGCTTAGCTCCAGCGGGATCGACAGATACGCAGTATTTT. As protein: CASSLAPAGSTDTQYF.